This T cell receptor beta chain was captured in a study of blood T cell repertoires in COVID-19. Across the study: The samples span acute and convalescent COVID-19 from the United States, Italy and Spain. The cDNA or gDNA used as material had been derived from T cells, B-cell-depleted T cells, or PBMCs.

The CDR3 totals 14 residues. CDR1 is SGHAT and CDR2 is FQNNGV in the germline V gene. The J segment lost 7 bases and the V segment lost 11 bases, leaving 8 bases of the junction unmatched. Generated by immunoSEQ multiplex PCR, the TCRdb table keeps only in-frame clones and is missing some. There are about 270,000 clones in the sample; roughly 90% occur only once, and about 2% lies in the top ten. The TCR originated in a woman aged 55-70 years who had recovered from COVID-19. The sample consisted of PBMCs or T cells enriched from blood (not recorded which). This chain uses TRBV11-2 with TRBJ2-1; 13 nucleotides match TRBD2. CDR3 protein: CASLGTSGINEQFF. Written as DNA, the CDR3 is TGTGCCTCCCTAGGGACTAGCGGGATAAATGAGCAGTTCTTC.